This TCR beta chain was captured in a study of T cells in Graves' hyperthyroidism and ophthalmopathy. The authors took PBMCs from 9.5 to 10 ml fresh peripheral blood. RNA transcripts were the template for amplifying TCR beta CDR3 regions. The study used the HTBI primer set for a first-round RT-PCR of the TCR CDR3. MiXCR was run by TCRdb on the multiplex PCR reads, yielding one entry per CDR3 protein. Of around 350,000 distinct CDR3 sequences in the sample, about 18% are singletons; the top ten hold roughly 3.5%. This CDR3 contains 17 residues. V lost 2 bases, J lost 7 bases, and 10 bases stayed unmatched. The germline V gene encodes CDR1 SGHVS and CDR2 FQNEAQ.

The clonotype was recovered from a woman younger than 30 with Graves' hyperthyroidism. The chain uses TRBV7-8 and TRBJ1-6, with 8 bases lining up with TRBD1. Source material: blood. The CDR3 region has the DNA TGTGCCAGCAGCTTATCTCGATTGACAGGGGACAATTCACCCCTCCACTTT. Translated, it gives CASSLSRLTGDNSPLHF.